This TCR beta chain stems from a study of CD8 T cells in ankylosing spondylitis (dated by TCRdb to 2016 to 2017). Background for the entire study: The study profiled T cell receptor beta repertoires in healthy donors and ankylosing spondylitis patients to find disease-linked TCR variants. The full study cohort was made up of about 25 ankylosing spondylitis patients and about a hundred healthy donors. Peripheral blood samples were taken, and synovial fluid was additionally collected from ankylosing spondylitis patients.

General study outcomes and caveats: Significant enrichment of the disease-linked clones was reported in matched synovial fluid samples from ankylosing spondylitis patients. The disease-linked clones showed a CD8+ phenotype and occurred at relatively low frequencies in peripheral blood. A TCR beta motif of about eight highly homologous amino acid variants appeared characteristic of blood from ankylosing spondylitis patients. Some TCR beta motif variants had previously been reported in synovial fluid and blood of reactive arthritis patients, which suggested common disease-initiation mechanisms.

Clipping removes 4 bases from V and 0 bases from J, with 6 as the unmatched junction base count. Spanning cysteine to phenylalanine, the CDR3 consists of 15 amino acids. Of all the DNA, just the CDR3 is kept, 45 bases in frame from base 1. CDR1 DFQATT and CDR2 SNEGSKA were looked up in the germline V gene (reference sequence). The reads were generated on an Illumina HiSeq 2500. TCR beta libraries were prepared by quantitative 5'-RACE with molecular barcodes. The original pipeline was this. A new computational method, built on a probabilistic model of VDJ rearrangement, was used to identify disease-linked TCR variants. In-frame beta chains were kept once TCRdb had trimmed the public reads at Q25 with fastp and called clones with MiXCR. Rows matching on CDR3 protein sequence are summarized as one entry with the most common DNA and genes. TCRdb's processing, not the authors', yielded these V and J calls. The sample profile shows 150,000 to 200,000 distinct CDR3 sequences; 13% of them were found once. The ten largest clones capture roughly 9.6% of the sample.

Note on this clonotype: No antigen is known for it. There are no base qualities to consult, and no much larger clone falls within one base.

The sequence is built from TRBV20-1 and TRBJ2-7, with 10 central nucleotides matching TRBD1. Sequenced input: blood, either unsorted or a sorted T cell fraction (not recorded which). This clonotype was obtained from a female donor with ankylosing spondylitis or in good health (not recorded which). The bases are TGCAGTGCTACCTCCGGGACAGGGGCCTCCTACGAGCAGTACTTC. This yields the protein CSATSGTGASYEQYF.